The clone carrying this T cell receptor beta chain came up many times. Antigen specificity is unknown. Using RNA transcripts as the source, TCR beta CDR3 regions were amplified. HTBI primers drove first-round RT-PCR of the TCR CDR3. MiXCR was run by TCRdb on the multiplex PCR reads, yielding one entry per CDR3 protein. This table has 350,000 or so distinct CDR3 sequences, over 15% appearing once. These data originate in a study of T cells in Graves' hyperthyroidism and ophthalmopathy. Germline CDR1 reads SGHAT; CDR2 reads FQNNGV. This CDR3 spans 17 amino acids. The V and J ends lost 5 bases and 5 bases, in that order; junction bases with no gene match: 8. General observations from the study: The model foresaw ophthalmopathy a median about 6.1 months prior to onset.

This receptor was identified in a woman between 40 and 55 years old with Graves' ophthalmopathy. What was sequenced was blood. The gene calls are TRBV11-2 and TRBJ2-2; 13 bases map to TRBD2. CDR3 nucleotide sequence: TGTGCCAGCAGCACCAGGACTAGCGGGAGAAAAACCGGGGAGCTGTTTTTT. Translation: CASSTRTSGRKTGELFF.